The 24 T cell receptor beta chains below were found in one sample sequenced in a study of a mutant IDH1 vaccine in newly diagnosed glioma. These TCRs' antigens remain unknown. Generated by immunoSEQ multiplex PCR, the TCRdb table keeps only in-frame clones and is missing some. The table has tens of thousands of clones, about 79% seen once. Time point of the sample: week 23, last vaccination. Doses comprised 300 ug of mutant IDH1 20-mer peptide each, plus topical imiquimod. Material: PBMCs, obtained from a glioma patient whose treatment included an IDH1 peptide vaccine. The receptors derive from a woman aged 35 to 49 with glioma. Some clones in this sample may be carry-over from other donors' samples.

This chain connects TRBV28 to TRBJ1-5, with D uncertain. Trimming took off 1 base at V and 2 bases at J, with 15 bases between the two ends. The germline CDR1 and CDR2 sequences are MDHEN and SYDVKM. The CDR3 length is 17 residues. In nucleotides, the CDR3 is TGTGCCAGCAGTTTATTATCGGGGTCGCCGGGCAATCAGCCCCAGCATTTT. Translating gives CASSLLSGSPGNQPQHF. The variable domain in full, completed from reference TRBV28 and TRBJ1-5, reads DVKVTQSSRYLVKRTGEKVFLECVQDMDHENMFWYRQDPGLGLRLIYFSYDVKMKEKGDIPEGYSVSREKKERFSLILESASTNQTSMYLCASSLLSGSPGNQPQHFGDGTRLSIL.

In DNA, the CDR3 is TGCGCCAGCAGCCAAGTAGCCTCGGGGCTGGGAACTGAAGCTTTCTTT. This encodes CASSQVASGLGTEAFF. The chain is built from TRBV4-1 and TRBJ1-1; the D gene is possibly TRBD1 (5 bases). This CDR3 is 16 amino acids long. Germline-derived CDR1 and CDR2 are MGHRA and YSYEKL. V dropped 1 base and J dropped 5 bases, with 17 bases sitting between them.

The V and J genes are TRBV7-9 and TRBJ1-5, with unresolved D. The V gene lost 0 bases and the J gene lost 6 bases, with 9 bases spanning the gap. From germline, CDR1 is SEHNR and CDR2 FQNEAQ (reference sequence). This CDR3 has 14 amino acids. The chain's CDR3 is CASSLAVGSQPQHF. The CDR3 bases are TGTGCCAGCAGCTTAGCTGTGGGGAGTCAGCCCCAGCATTTT.

The chain combines TRBV27 with TRBJ2-7; weak D call: TRBD1 (6 bases). Between the trimmed V and J ends, which lost 6 bases and 2 bases, there was a span of 14 bases. This CDR3 is 14 amino acids long. In germline, CDR1 is MNHEY, CDR2 SMNVEV (reference sequence). DNA of the CDR3: TGTGCCAGCAGACACAGGACAGCAACCTACGAGCAGTACTTC. Protein product: CASRHRTATYEQYF.

This sequence joins TRBV11-2 and TRBJ2-1, with TRBD1 identical over 11 bases. Germline CDR1 and CDR2: SGHAT and FQNNGV. The CDR3 totals 16 residues. With V trimmed by 5 bases and J by 6 bases, 9 bases remained unmatched. DNA for the CDR3: TGTGCCAGCAGCACCATTAAAGGGACAGGGGGCAATGAGCAGTTCTTC. This translates into CASSTIKGTGGNEQFF.

The rearrangement uses TRBV10-3 and TRBJ1-5; TRBD1 might be the D (5 bases). Trimming took off 0 bases at V and 6 bases at J, with 12 bases between the two ends. The CDR3 covers 15 residues. The germline V gene has CDR1 ENHRY and CDR2 SYGVKD. In DNA form, the CDR3 reads TGTGCCATCAGTGAGTCAGGCGGGGGGAGTCAGCCCCAGCATTTT. Amino acids: CAISESGGGSQPQHF.

Only a few counts were recorded for this clone. The rearrangement uses TRBV5-5 and TRBJ1-5; TRBD1 agrees at 8 bases. With 5 bases clipped from V and 3 bases from J, the junction kept 10 bases outside the gene matches. Germline-derived CDR1 and CDR2 are SGHKS and YYEKEE (reference sequence). This CDR3 is built from 16 residues. The CDR3 region is CASSSGQGGNNQPQHF. CDR3 DNA: TGTGCCAGCAGTTCCGGACAGGGAGGGAACAATCAGCCCCAGCATTTT.

The V and J genes are TRBV6-6 and TRBJ1-1, with D hard to call. The germline V gene encodes CDR1 MNHNY and CDR2 SVGAGI (reference sequence). CDR3 size: 13 residues. Trimming took 6 bases from V and 8 from J, leaving 16 bases between them. The CDR3 loop is CASSLTTNTEAFF. CDR3 DNA sequence: TGTGCCAGCAGCCTTACTACTAATACGGAAGCTTTCTTT.

The chain employs TRBV2 and TRBJ1-5; no reliable D call. This CDR3 is 14 amino acids long. Germline-derived CDR1 and CDR2 are SNHLY and FYNNEI. V shed 4 bases and J shed 5 bases, with 12 bases lying between them. The CDR3 spells CASSGTVRDQPQHF. The CDR3 nucleotides read TGTGCCAGCAGTGGAACCGTAAGGGATCAGCCCCAGCATTTT.

V usage is TRBV5-4 and J usage is TRBJ1-1, with D possibly TRBD1 on 5 matching bases. Per the germline V gene, CDR1 is SGHNT and CDR2 is YYREEE (reference sequence). This CDR3 has 16 amino acids. V gave up 7 bases and J gave up 1 base, with 20 bases separating them. The DNA of the CDR3 is TGTGCCAGCCACCAATGGCAGCAGGGTAGGAACACTGAAGCTTTCTTT. Translation: CASHQWQQGRNTEAFF.

This clone has just a few counts. This chain links TRBV27 with TRBJ1-1, with D uncertain. Germline V lookup: CDR1 MNHEY, CDR2 SMNVEV (reference sequence). Trimming stripped 8 bases from V and 1 base from J, with 11 bases between. This CDR3 spans 13 amino acids. CDR3 sequence (DNA): TGTGCCAGCGGAACACAGAGGAACACTGAAGCTTTCTTT. It specifies CASGTQRNTEAFF.

The chain is built from TRBV5-1 and TRBJ1-1; D unclear. CDR3 size: 13 residues. Trimming left V 4 bases short and J 3 bases short, with 10 bases between. CDR1 and CDR2 (germline): SGHRS, YFSETQ. The CDR3 protein is CASSGQEYTEAFF. CDR3 DNA: TGCGCCAGCAGCGGGCAAGAGTACACTGAAGCTTTCTTT.

The chain uses TRBV27 and TRBJ2-3; D is undetermined. The germline V gene has CDR1 MNHEY and CDR2 SMNVEV (reference sequence). Deletions cut 8 bases from V and 4 bases from J, with 19 bases between. This CDR3 has 15 residues. As DNA, the CDR3 is TGTGCCAGCGCAAAGTGGCAAGGAAACGCAGATACGCAGTATTTT. It specifies CASAKWQGNADTQYF.

The genes are TRBV15 and TRBJ2-2, with 8 bases fitting TRBD1. The germline V gene encodes CDR1 LNHNV and CDR2 YYDKDF (reference sequence). V lost 11 bases, J lost 2 bases, and 4 bases stayed unmatched. This CDR3 comprises 13 residues. CDR3 coding DNA: TGTGCCTCGGGACAGGCCAACACCGGGGAGCTGTTTTTT. Translated: CASGQANTGELFF.

The V call is TRBV7-2, the J call TRBJ2-7; D might be TRBD1 (6 bases). CDR1 and CDR2 from the germline V gene are SGHTA and FQGNSA. CDR3 length: 15 residues. Trimming removed 0 bases at V and 3 bases at J, with 12 bases between. CDR3 in DNA: TGTGCCAGCAGCTTAGCAGGACAGCCGTACTACGAGCAGTACTTC. Translated: CASSLAGQPYYEQYF.

This clone came up a few times. Other DNA sequences from this sample encode an identical CDR3 as well. The chain carries TRBV13 and TRBJ1-2; 7 nucleotides line up with TRBD1. After removal of 5 bases from V and 2 bases from J, the junction contained 2 bases not matched to a gene. There are 13 residues in the CDR3. Looked up from germline, CDR1 is PRHDT and CDR2 is FYEKMQ (reference sequence). As DNA, the CDR3 is TGTGCCAGCAGCCAGGGACAGAACTATGGCTACACCTTC. Amino acid sequence: CASSQGQNYGYTF.

This sequence joins TRBV5-4 and TRBJ1-1; tentative D call: TRBD1 (5 bases). CDR1 is SGHNT and CDR2 is YYREEE in the germline V gene (reference sequence). CDR3 size: 13 residues. Trimming stripped 2 bases from V and 5 bases from J, with 10 bases between. The CDR3 region has the DNA TGTGCCAGCAGCTTCGGGGGTCAGACTGAAGCTTTCTTT. This encodes CASSFGGQTEAFF.

J is TRBJ2-5 and V is TRBV10-1, with D possibly called TRBD1 or TRBD2 (5 bases each). Per the germline V gene, CDR1 is WNHNN and CDR2 is SYGVQD (reference sequence). This CDR3 has 16 amino acids. V was pared by 4 bases and J by 1 base, with 16 bases between. CDR3 in DNA: TGCGCCAGCAGTGGGAGGTCAGGGTCGCCCCAAGAGACCCAGTACTTC. It specifies CASSGRSGSPQETQYF.

The gene calls are TRBV6-4 and TRBJ2-3; either TRBD1 or TRBD2 may fit D (5 bases each). V shed 2 bases and J shed 2 bases, with 5 bases lying between them. From germline, CDR1 is MRHNA and CDR2 SNTAGT. This CDR3 is 13 amino acids long. CDR3: CASSDGTTDTQYF. CDR3 nucleotide sequence: TGTGCCAGCAGTGACGGGACCACAGATACGCAGTATTTT.

The chain carries TRBV2 and TRBJ2-2, with D perhaps being TRBD1 or TRBD2 (6 bases each). The CDR3 loop spans 15 amino acids. Looked up from germline, CDR1 is SNHLY and CDR2 is FYNNEI. Trimming took 3 bases from V and 3 from J, leaving 11 bases between them. The CDR3 DNA reads as TGTGCCAGCAGTGACAGGGGCGGGGACACCGGGGAGCTGTTTTTT. Encoded protein: CASSDRGGDTGELFF.

The chain couples TRBV5-4 to TRBJ2-2; 11 positions agree with TRBD2. The germline V gene has CDR1 SGHNT and CDR2 YYREEE (reference sequence). Trimming at V came to 4 bases and at J to 0 bases, leaving 2 bases not matched to a gene. The CDR3 contains 16 residues. CDR3 sequence (DNA): TGTGCCAGCAGCAAACTAGCGGGGGCGAACACCGGGGAGCTGTTTTTT. Its protein product is CASSKLAGANTGELFF.

In this sample, this clone turned up once. CDR3 sequence: CASSIGVGLAGTHTDTQYF. In nucleotides, the CDR3 is TGTGCCAGTAGTATAGGGGTGGGACTAGCGGGTACCCACACAGATACGCAGTATTTT. The J gene is TRBJ2-3, the V gene TRBV19; 12 bases align to TRBD2. This CDR3 has 19 residues. Trimming removed 1 base from V and 2 bases from J; junction bases left unmatched: 10. Germline CDR1 is LNHDA and CDR2 is SQIVND (reference sequence). Based on the CDR3 plus reference TRBV19 and TRBJ2-3, the full variable domain is DGGITQSPKYLFRKEGQNVTLSCEQNLNHDAMYWYRQDPGQGLRLIYYSQIVNDFQKGDIAEGYSVSREKKESFPLTVTSAQKNPTAFYLCASSIGVGLAGTHTDTQYFGPGTRLTVL.

The genes are TRBV14 and TRBJ2-2; 7 bases match TRBD2. The CDR3 contains 16 residues. Unmatched junction bases numbered 10, after V lost 5 bases and J lost 4 bases. Per the germline V gene, CDR1 is SGHDN and CDR2 is FVKESK. CDR3 in DNA: TGTGCCAGCAGCTTACGGGGAGGGCCCAGCACCGGGGAGCTGTTTTTT. Protein: CASSLRGGPSTGELFF.

This clone has more than one count but fewer than ten. The chain is built from TRBV4-1 and TRBJ1-2, with D uncertain. The V end lost 0 bases, the J end lost 4 bases, and 9 bases lay between the germline ends. The CDR3 consists of 14 residues. Germline values: CDR1 MGHRA, CDR2 YSYEKL. The CDR3 spells CASSQDPGPYGYTF. The CDR3, as DNA: TGCGCCAGCAGCCAAGATCCCGGACCCTATGGCTACACCTTC.